The subject of this entry is one T cell receptor beta chain. What it binds is unknown. These data belong to a study of T cells in Graves' hyperthyroidism and ophthalmopathy. In the study overall: Peripheral blood was taken when the disease was first diagnosed, before any treatment began. Study findings and constraints: Separating ophthalmopathy from stable hyperthyroidism was achieved by a 13 V-J model.

This CDR3 is built from 17 residues. In germline, CDR1 is DFQATT, CDR2 SNEGSKA (reference sequence). V shed 1 base and J 1 base; nucleotides not matched to a gene: 8. Amplification of TCR beta CDR3 regions was performed using RNA transcripts as template. Researchers ran a first-round RT-PCR on the TCR CDR3 using the HTBI primer set. One entry per CDR3 protein, called by TCRdb with MiXCR from the multiplex PCR reads. This sample carries 530,000 or so distinct CDR3 sequences, 17% of them seen once, and the ten largest clones take 17%. The chain couples TRBV20-1 to TRBJ2-2, with 8 bases aligning to TRBD2. This TCR was sampled from a woman aged 18-29 years with Graves' ophthalmopathy. The source material was blood. CDR3: CSARGSGATLNTGELFF. CDR3 DNA: TGCAGTGCTAGAGGTAGCGGGGCTACTCTGAACACCGGGGAGCTGTTTTTT.